This T cell receptor beta chain was obtained from a study of Ad26.COV2.S vaccination and SARS-CoV-2 variants. About the study: Ad26.COV2.S given intramuscularly, once or twice 56 days apart.

Treatment indicated: over 15 received Ad26.COV2.S at low or high dose, single or two shots; roughly five received placebo; per-sample allocation not given. The samples were gathered on day 63 after the first injection of vaccine or placebo. Whoever gave the sample was an adult aged 18-55 years in Boston. The CDR3 sequence is 14 residues long. V was shortened by 2 bases and J by 1 base, with 11 bases between the two germline ends. Germline V gene lookup returns CDR1 GTSNPN and CDR2 SVGIG (reference sequence). Only in-frame clones appear in the TCRdb table, and some are missing; sequencing was by immunoSEQ multiplex PCR. Of about 400,000 clones in the sample, about 83% were seen once.

This receptor was taken from a person between 18 and 65 years old who received the Ad26.COV2.S COVID-19 vaccine or a placebo. The sample in question was peripheral blood, obtained in a trial of Ad26.COV2.S vaccine versus placebo. The chain combines TRBV30 with TRBJ1-1; tentatively, D is TRBD1 (5 bases). CDR3 coding DNA: TGTGCCTGGAGTCGGGGGATCCGGAACACTGAAGCTTTCTTT. As protein: CAWSRGIRNTEAFF. Full variable domain (remainder filled in from reference TRBV30 and TRBJ1-1): SQTIHQWPATLVQPVGSPLSLECTVEGTSNPNLYWYRQAAGRGLQLLFYSVGIGQISSEVPQNLSASRPQDRQFILSSKKLLLSDSGFYLCAWSRGIRNTEAFFGQGTRLTVV.